This TCR beta chain was profiled in a study of blood T cells in healthy people across ages. In the study overall: Capturing about one barcoded beta molecule per two T cells was achieved by template switching. Study-wide findings and caveats: Researchers said unsorted PBMCs prevented a conclusive naive versus antigen-experienced comparison.

For the second PCR, which ran for 7 to 11 cycles, a sample-barcoded 5' primer and a J-beta primer mix were used. Tags on each cDNA molecule came from a template-switch adaptor with 12 random nucleotides. MiXCR, applied by TCRdb to the 5' RACE reads, yields one record per CDR3 protein. The sample lists 580,000 or so distinct CDR3 sequences, around 48% occurring once. The CDR3 spans 12 residues. Germline V gene lookup returns CDR1 DFQATT and CDR2 SNEGSKA (reference sequence). This clonotype appeared a few times. Antigen specificity is unknown. The authors extracted at least 6 micrograms of total RNA per sample.

The sequence was obtained from a man aged 80 or over in good health. This sequence joins TRBV20-1 and TRBJ2-5; tentative D call: TRBD2 (7 bases). The J call may be faulty, since TRBJ2-7 better matches the DNA end. The sequenced sample was blood. The CDR3 nucleotides read TGCAGTGCCGGGGGGCGTACATACGAGCAGTACTTC. It is translated as CSAGGRTYEQYF.